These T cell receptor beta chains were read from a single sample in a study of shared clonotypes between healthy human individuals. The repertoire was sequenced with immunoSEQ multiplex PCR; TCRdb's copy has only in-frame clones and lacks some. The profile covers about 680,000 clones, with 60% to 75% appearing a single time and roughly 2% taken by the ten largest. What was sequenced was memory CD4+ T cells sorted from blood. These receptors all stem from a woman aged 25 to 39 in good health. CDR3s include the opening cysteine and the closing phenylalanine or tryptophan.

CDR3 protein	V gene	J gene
CASSSAGTGTYGYTF	TRBV7-9	TRBJ1-2
CSVADGVLGNQPQHF	TRBV29-1	TRBJ1-5
CASSKASGRDNEQFF	TRBV21-1	TRBJ2-1
CASSESAPSSGANVLTF	TRBV25-1	TRBJ2-6
CSVIEDWTEAFF	TRBV29-1	TRBJ1-1
CASRSRQGGEKLFF	TRBV6-5	TRBJ1-4
CASSLSTGGIQGTQYF	TRBV28	TRBJ2-5
CSVGRGYEQYF	TRBV29-1	TRBJ2-7
CSVPIQGRGGYTF	TRBV29-1	TRBJ1-2
CASSFVAGTGEYEQYF	TRBV5-1	TRBJ2-7
CASRGTVGNEKLFF	TRBV6-1	TRBJ1-4
CASSSAKTQYF	TRBV28	TRBJ2-5
CASSYGAEGLRTEAFF	TRBV5-1	TRBJ1-1
CASGTQGTPNYGYTF	TRBV2	TRBJ1-2
CASSRGVTTGELFF	TRBV18	TRBJ2-2
CASSISGDTQYF	TRBV7-2	TRBJ2-3
CASSEYRYGSSYEQYF	TRBV10-1	TRBJ2-7
CASSSGQGLKAGELFF	TRBV19	TRBJ2-2
CASSLVASGRRGEQYF	TRBV11-2	TRBJ2-7
CASSRSGGTTGELFF	TRBV7-2	TRBJ2-2
CASSILDRAGYTF	TRBV19	TRBJ1-2
CASKRGPGANVLTF	TRBV2	TRBJ2-6
CASVKEGTLNQPQHF	TRBV2	TRBJ1-5
CASSISLAGGQETQYF	TRBV19	TRBJ2-5
CASSRAAFF	TRBV21-1	TRBJ1-1
CASSESGFSYNEQFF	TRBV10-1	TRBJ2-1
CASSPLGHGYTF	TRBV6-6	TRBJ1-2
CASTTTGLREQFF	TRBV19	TRBJ2-1
CASSSNALPLGAPNEKLFF	TRBV11-1	TRBJ1-4
CASRGYRGGTNYGYTF	TRBV11-2	TRBJ1-2
CASSEAQGQGGETQYF	TRBV6-1	TRBJ2-5
CASSPAGQGALPQHF	TRBV19	TRBJ1-5
CASGGRAGVADTQYF	TRBV6-6	TRBJ2-3
CASSADSSSYNEQFF	TRBV5-1	TRBJ2-1
CASSPRGSGVAKNIQYF	TRBV9	TRBJ2-4
CASSLGTPSYNEQFF	TRBV27	TRBJ2-1
CASSEGQGNQPQHF	TRBV25-1	TRBJ1-5
CASSQSSGAYNEQFF	TRBV5-1	TRBJ2-1
CTAGQPNTEAFF	TRBV29-1	TRBJ1-1
CASSPGTSGTYEQYF	TRBV28	TRBJ2-7
CASSSYRDLAQPQHF	TRBV28	TRBJ1-5
CASSQVSGVGIFSEAFF	TRBV4-2	TRBJ1-1
CASSLEGGNQPQHF	TRBV7-2	TRBJ1-5
CASSLPWNSPLHF	TRBV27	TRBJ1-6
CASSQGDDQPQHF	TRBV4-1	TRBJ1-5
CASSLGGSMYTQYF	TRBV11-2	TRBJ2-3
CASSQVGRVHEQYF	TRBV4-1	TRBJ2-7
CASSQGRDRGYTF	TRBV4-2	TRBJ1-2
CASSSTLGLVADTQYF	TRBV28	TRBJ2-3
CASSRTGVMREKLFF	TRBV4-1	TRBJ1-4
CASSLDWGGYGYTF	TRBV7-2	TRBJ1-2
CASSPGQGVYEQYF	TRBV7-9	TRBJ2-7
CASSPTGGAGANVLTF	TRBV11-1	TRBJ2-6
CASSFPSTGKAKLFF	TRBV7-9	TRBJ1-4
CASTSTGLARDPRFF	TRBV7-2	TRBJ2-1